This T cell receptor beta chain was found in a study of neurological immune-mediated disorders. Study-wide results and caveats: When the repertoires were sorted by phylogenetic grouping, those of 18 of 34 multiple sclerosis patients ended up in one related-CDR3 cluster, a possible signature.

Via MiXCR, TCRdb re-called the 5' RACE reads, giving one row per CDR3 protein. The repertoire holds about 50,000 distinct CDR3 sequences, around 3.4% seen once, with 5.9% in the top ten. This clonotype was counted ten times or more. No antigen is known for it. V lost 7 bases and J 0 bases, leaving 7 bases between the germline ends. The germline CDR1 and CDR2 sequences are DFQATT and SNEGSKA (reference sequence). CDR3 length equals 12 residues. This sequence joins TRBV20-1 and TRBJ1-3; no firm D call. The sequenced sample was PBMCs. The receptor's source is a man aged 35 to 55 with multiple sclerosis. The CDR3 loop reads CSGASSGNTIYF. The CDR3 DNA reads TGCAGTGGGGCGAGCTCTGGAAACACCATATATTTT.